These 26 T cell receptor beta chains came from one sample sequenced in a study of T cell responses to AZD1222 COVID-19 vaccine. Some clones are missing from TCRdb's copy, which holds only in-frame ones; the method was immunoSEQ multiplex PCR. Here the sample spans 150,000 to 200,000 clones, roughly 92% being singletons. Material: peripheral blood, obtained on day 0 of AZD1222 vaccination. The source is an adult in good health.

This chain links TRBV4-3 with TRBJ2-2; a weak D match, TRBD1 (5 bases). The V gene lost 3 bases and the J gene lost 1 base, with 12 bases spanning the gap. The CDR3 contains 16 residues. In germline, CDR1 is LGHNA, CDR2 YSLEER. CDR3 bases: TGCGCCAGCAGCCAGCAACTCCAGGGGAACACCGGGGAGCTGTTTTTT. This encodes CASSQQLQGNTGELFF.

The chain couples TRBV29-1 to TRBJ1-1; D is uncertain. The CDR3 contains 14 residues. Trimming removed 6 bases at V and 0 bases at J, with 14 bases between. CDR1 and CDR2 from the germline V gene are SQVTM and ANQGSEA. CDR3 sequence: CSVANYPMNTEAFF. The CDR3 DNA is TGCAGCGTGGCAAACTACCCTATGAACACTGAAGCTTTCTTT.

Written as DNA, the CDR3 is TGTGCCACCCAGGGGAGCAACTATGGCTACACCTTC. As protein: CATQGSNYGYTF. The rearrangement links TRBV28 to TRBJ1-2, with TRBD1 as a possible D gene (6 bases). Germline lookup yields CDR1 MDHEN and CDR2 SYDVKM. The CDR3 loop spans 12 amino acids. Trimming removed 10 bases at V and 2 bases at J, with 11 bases between.

In its sample, this clone was seen a few times. The chain recombines TRBV30 with TRBJ1-1; D not resolved. Per germline, CDR1 GTSNPN and CDR2 SVGIG (reference sequence). The length of the CDR3 is 12 residues. V dropped 3 bases and J dropped 2 bases, with 7 bases sitting between them. CDR3 coding DNA: TGTGCCTGGAGCCTGGAAAACACTGAAGCTTTCTTT. Translating gives CAWSLENTEAFF.

This chain links TRBV6-1 with TRBJ1-5, with 11 bases lining up with TRBD1. From germline, CDR1 is MNHNS and CDR2 SASEGT. The V gene end was trimmed by 6 bases and the J gene end by 7 bases; junction bases not matched to a gene: 8. The CDR3 is made up of 15 amino acids. The CDR3 DNA follows: TGTGCCAGCAGCTCCGGACAGGGGGCCGTGCAGCCCCAGCATTTT. This codes for CASSSGQGAVQPQHF.

The rearrangement uses TRBV3-1 (or the pseudogene TRBV3-2) and TRBJ1-2, with D perhaps TRBD1 (5 bases). The V and J ends lost 4 bases and 4 bases respectively, with 13 bases between them. This CDR3 is 14 amino acids long. The germline gives CDR1 LGHDT, CDR2 YNNKEL (reference sequence). The CDR3 nucleotides read TGTGCCAGCAGCCTTCGACAGACTTCCTATGGCTACACCTTC. Encoded protein: CASSLRQTSYGYTF.

The CDR3 is CAISLEPNYGYTF. The CDR3 bases are TGTGCCATCAGTTTAGAACCGAACTATGGCTACACCTTC. The chain uses TRBV10-3 and TRBJ1-2; D unresolved. V shed 5 bases and J shed 2 bases, with 9 bases lying between them. This CDR3 has 13 amino acids. In germline, CDR1 is ENHRY, CDR2 SYGVKD.

J is TRBJ1-6 and V is TRBV11-2; 7 bases align to TRBD1. J gave up 7 bases and V 3 bases, and 6 bases lay outside the gene matches. CDR1 and CDR2 (germline): SGHAT, FQNNGV. CDR3 size: 15 residues. DNA of the CDR3: TGTGCCAGCAGCTTCGAGACAGGGAACAATTCACCCCTCCACTTT. It translates to CASSFETGNNSPLHF.

The chain has TRBV2 and TRBJ1-5; TRBD1 matches 9 bases. Trimming cost V 5 bases and J 6 bases; bases outside gene matches: 2. The CDR3 contains 13 residues. Germline loops: CDR1 SNHLY, CDR2 FYNNEI. The CDR3, as DNA: TGTGCCAGCAGTATGGACAGGGGTCAGCCCCAGCATTTT. The encoded protein is CASSMDRGQPQHF.

The chain recombines TRBV5-8 with TRBJ1-1; 7 bases line up with TRBD1. Trimming at V came to 4 bases and at J to 2 bases, leaving 11 bases not matched to a gene. The CDR3 runs to 16 residues. Germline V gene lookup returns CDR1 SGHTS and CDR2 YDEGEE. CDR3 in DNA: TGTGCCAGCAGCAAACCCAGGGGGAGGTTAAACACTGAAGCTTTCTTT. It encodes CASSKPRGRLNTEAFF.

The V and J genes are TRBV27 and TRBJ1-2, with TRBD1 identical over 8 bases. J lost 0 bases, V lost 6 bases, and 6 bases had no gene match. Germline loops: CDR1 MNHEY, CDR2 SMNVEV (reference sequence). CDR3 length: 15 residues. The CDR3, as DNA: TGTGCCAGCAGCCTCCAGGGGGCGCCTAACTATGGCTACACCTTC. Translation gives CASSLQGAPNYGYTF.

The chain couples TRBV3-1 (or the pseudogene TRBV3-2) to TRBJ1-1; D gene ambiguous. Trimming removed 4 bases from V and 0 bases from J, with 12 bases in between. In germline, CDR1 is LGHDT, CDR2 YNNKEL (reference sequence). The CDR3 runs 15 residues. Written as DNA, the CDR3 is TGTGCCAGCAGCCCTACGAGGGTCATGAACACTGAAGCTTTCTTT. Its translation: CASSPTRVMNTEAFF.

This chain connects TRBV5-4 to TRBJ2-3, with 7 nucleotides matching TRBD2. Germline CDR1 reads SGHNT; CDR2 reads YYREEE (reference sequence). CDR3 size: 15 residues. The V and J ends lost 5 bases and 4 bases, in that order; junction bases with no gene match: 10. The chain's CDR3 is CASSFGGGSPDTQYF. The CDR3 coding sequence is TGTGCCAGCAGTTTTGGGGGGGGGTCCCCAGATACGCAGTATTTT.

This rearrangement joins TRBV6-5 to TRBJ2-7, with TRBD2 matching 11 bases. Germline-derived CDR1 and CDR2 are MNHEY and SVGAGI. CDR3 length: 14 residues. V lost 6 bases and J lost 1; bases outside the gene matches: 2. The CDR3 nucleotides are TGTGCCAGCAGATTAGCGGGGGGGTCCTACGAGCAGTACTTC. Residues: CASRLAGGSYEQYF.

This CDR3 reads CASSPPVNTEAFF. The CDR3 nucleotides are TGTGCCAGCAGCCCCCCAGTGAACACTGAAGCTTTCTTT. The chain combines TRBV9 with TRBJ1-1; no clear D gene. Germline-derived CDR1 and CDR2 are SGDLS and YYNGEE. The CDR3 extends over 13 amino acids. V was clipped by 4 bases and J by 0 bases, with 7 bases between them.

In its sample, this clone was seen once. The rearrangement uses TRBV6-1 and TRBJ1-2; D possibly corresponds to TRBD1 (5 bases). V was clipped by 0 bases and J by 4 bases, with 9 bases between them. The CDR3 length is 14 residues. The V gene's germline CDR1 is MNHNS and CDR2 SASEGT. The CDR3 spells CASSEASGGYGYTF. CDR3 bases: TGTGCCAGCAGTGAAGCGTCCGGGGGCTATGGCTACACCTTC.

The gene calls are TRBV10-3 and TRBJ2-7; D uncertain. V lost 4 bases and J lost 0, with 16 bases in between. CDR1 and CDR2 (germline): ENHRY, SYGVKD. The CDR3 consists of 16 residues. CDR3 nucleotide sequence: TGTGCCATCAGTGGGACCCTAATGGGGAACTCCTACGAGCAGTACTTC. Translated, it gives CAISGTLMGNSYEQYF.

The chain carries TRBV6-5 and TRBJ1-2; D possibly corresponds to TRBD1 (5 bases). Germline CDR1 MNHEY, CDR2 SVGAGI. Trimming took 7 bases from V and 3 from J, leaving 18 bases between them. The CDR3 is 15 residues long. The DNA of the CDR3 is TGTGCCAGCACCCACAACAGAGGGGAAGACTATGGCTACACCTTC. This translates into CASTHNRGEDYGYTF.

Comments on this clone: Within the sample, other DNA sequences also encode this same CDR3. The chain is built from TRBV6-1 and TRBJ1-5; a possible D gene is TRBD1 (6 bases). CDR1 and CDR2 from the germline V gene are MNHNS and SASEGT. CDR3 length equals 15 residues. The germline V and J ends were trimmed by 3 bases and 3 bases, with 12 bases remaining between them. Here the CDR3 reads CASSDPGGSNQPQHF. The DNA of the CDR3 is TGTGCCAGCAGTGATCCGGGGGGCTCCAATCAGCCCCAGCATTTT.

The chain combines TRBV5-4 with TRBJ2-3, with D possibly TRBD1 on 6 matching bases. Germline V gene sequence: CDR1 SGHNT, CDR2 YYREEE (reference sequence). CDR3 length: 16 amino acids. V dropped 0 bases and J dropped 2 bases, with 13 bases sitting between them. CDR3: CASSLAGTRATDTQYF. The CDR3 bases are TGTGCCAGCAGCTTGGCGGGGACAAGGGCCACAGATACGCAGTATTTT.

V and J are TRBV7-9 and TRBJ1-2; 9 bases line up with TRBD1. CDR3 length: 16 amino acids. After removal of 6 bases from V and 2 bases from J, the junction contained 10 bases not matched to a gene. The germline gives CDR1 SEHNR, CDR2 FQNEAQ (reference sequence). This chain's CDR3 is CASSLSGQGRNYGYTF. The CDR3, as DNA: TGTGCCAGCAGTTTATCAGGACAGGGGAGGAACTATGGCTACACCTTC.

The rearrangement joins TRBV5-4 to TRBJ1-4; 7 nucleotides match TRBD1. Losses at the gene ends were 5 bases for V and 8 bases for J; bases not matched to a gene: 3. From germline, CDR1 is SGHNT and CDR2 YYREEE (reference sequence). The CDR3 totals 12 residues. The CDR3 region is CASSPDREKLFF. As DNA, the CDR3 is TGTGCCAGCAGTCCGGACAGGGAAAAACTGTTTTTT.

The chain is built from TRBV6-5 and TRBJ1-5; no firm D call. The germline V gene encodes CDR1 MNHEY and CDR2 SVGAGI. Trimming removed 6 bases at V and 1 base at J, with 7 bases between. This CDR3 contains 13 residues. CDR3 DNA sequence: TGTGCCAGCAGAGGACCGAGCAATCAGCCCCAGCATTTT. It encodes CASRGPSNQPQHF.

CDR3 in amino acids: CASRPPDRSVGYTF. DNA for the CDR3: TGTGCCAGCAGACCGCCTGACAGGTCGGTTGGCTACACCTTC. The chain is built from TRBV6-5 and TRBJ1-2, with D possibly TRBD1 on 6 matching bases. The CDR3 sequence is 14 residues long. Trimming removed 6 bases from V and 7 bases from J, with 18 bases in between. Germline V gene sequence: CDR1 MNHEY, CDR2 SVGAGI.

This clone was counted a single time. The chain is built from TRBV7-9 and TRBJ2-2, with D uncertain. CDR1 and CDR2 (germline): SEHNR, FQNEAQ (reference sequence). The CDR3 length is 14 residues. Trimming removed 2 bases at V and 8 bases at J, with 12 bases between. CDR3 DNA sequence: TGTGCCAGCAGCTTAACCCAAACCCCGGGGGAGCTGTTTTTT. It specifies CASSLTQTPGELFF.

This rearrangement joins TRBV19 to TRBJ2-7, with 10 bases that match TRBD1. The V gene end was trimmed by 5 bases and the J gene end by 2 bases; junction bases not matched to a gene: 9. CDR1 is LNHDA, CDR2 SQIVND, per germline (reference sequence). The CDR3 sequence is 16 residues long. The CDR3 sequence: CASSPTQGQGTYEQYF. Here the CDR3 DNA reads TGTGCCAGTAGTCCTACCCAGGGACAGGGGACCTACGAGCAGTACTTC.